These 13 T cell receptor beta chains were all obtained from the same sample, sequenced in a study of T cells expressing NK-cell markers. TCRdb derives one entry per CDR3 protein from the 5' RACE reads, leaving out DNA. The sample totals over 100,000 distinct CDR3 sequences. Specimen: blood T cells: a sorted CD56 or NKG2C T cell subset, CD4+ or CD8+ T cells, or bulk PBMC T cells (not recorded which). The receptors shown here come from a woman aged 18 to 75 in good health.

CDR3: CASSATDGELFF. The rearrangement joins TRBV6-5 to TRBJ2-2. The CDR3 consists of 12 residues. The V gene's germline CDR1 is MNHEY and CDR2 SVGAGI.

The V and J genes are TRBV12-3 or TRBV12-4 and TRBJ2-5; without DNA, the TCRdb call of TRBD2 cannot be checked. The CDR3 consists of 15 residues. CDR3 residues: CASSLSSGVRETQYF.

The rearrangement uses TRBV19 and TRBJ1-1. This CDR3 region has 12 residues. Germline loops: CDR1 LNHDA, CDR2 SQIVND (reference sequence). This chain's CDR3 is CVSSLGYTEAFF.

The rearrangement links TRBV18 to TRBJ2-7; TCRdb's D call of TRBD2 is untestable without DNA. Germline V gene sequence: CDR1 KGHSH, CDR2 LQKENI. The CDR3 consists of 14 residues. The CDR3 region is CASSPAGLAERWYF.

V is TRBV20-1 and J is TRBJ2-3; with no DNA, the TCRdb D assignment of TRBD2 cannot be verified. There are 15 residues in the CDR3. In germline, CDR1 is DFQATT, CDR2 SNEGSKA (reference sequence). CDR3 residues: CSARDLRPSPDTQYF.

V and J are TRBV4-1 and TRBJ2-7. CDR3 length equals 13 residues. Germline V gene sequence: CDR1 MGHRA, CDR2 YSYEKL. CDR3 amino acids: CASSQGYQDEQYF.

The rearrangement joins TRBV5-1 to TRBJ1-1. This CDR3 region has 14 residues. Germline lookup yields CDR1 SGHRS and CDR2 YFSETQ. The CDR3 sequence is CASSFSAPNTEAFF.

The rearrangement uses TRBV29-1 and TRBJ2-3; TCRdb returns TRBD2, unconfirmable since there is no DNA. The CDR3 loop spans 13 amino acids. The germline V gene has CDR1 SQVTM and CDR2 ANQGSEA. CDR3 amino acids: CSVRQREGDTQYF.

V usage is TRBV6-1 and J usage is TRBJ2-2; TCRdb gives TRBD1 as the D gene, but with no DNA this cannot be confirmed. The germline gives CDR1 MNHNS, CDR2 SASEGT. This CDR3 is 18 amino acids long. CDR3 in amino acids: CASSEILVRGANTGELFF.

This chain links TRBV27 with TRBJ2-7. This CDR3 spans 13 amino acids. The germline V gene has CDR1 MNHEY and CDR2 SMNVEV (reference sequence). CDR3: CASRGLESYEQYF.

CDR3 in amino acids: CATSDPGTGTEAFF. This chain joins TRBV24-1 and TRBJ1-1; there is no DNA to check the TCRdb D call of TRBD1. CDR3 length equals 14 residues. Germline CDR1 is KGHDR and CDR2 is SFDVKD.

The J gene is TRBJ2-7, the V gene TRBV3-1. The CDR3 length is 15 residues. Germline CDR1 and CDR2: LGHDT and YNNKEL (reference sequence). CDR3 sequence reads: CASSHVGNGPVEQYF.

The V gene is TRBV5-4, the J gene TRBJ2-5; the TCRdb D gene call, TRBD1, has no DNA to confirm it. Looked up from germline, CDR1 is SGHNT and CDR2 is YYREEE (reference sequence). This CDR3 region has 16 residues. CDR3 protein: CASNNRGGPLQETQYF.